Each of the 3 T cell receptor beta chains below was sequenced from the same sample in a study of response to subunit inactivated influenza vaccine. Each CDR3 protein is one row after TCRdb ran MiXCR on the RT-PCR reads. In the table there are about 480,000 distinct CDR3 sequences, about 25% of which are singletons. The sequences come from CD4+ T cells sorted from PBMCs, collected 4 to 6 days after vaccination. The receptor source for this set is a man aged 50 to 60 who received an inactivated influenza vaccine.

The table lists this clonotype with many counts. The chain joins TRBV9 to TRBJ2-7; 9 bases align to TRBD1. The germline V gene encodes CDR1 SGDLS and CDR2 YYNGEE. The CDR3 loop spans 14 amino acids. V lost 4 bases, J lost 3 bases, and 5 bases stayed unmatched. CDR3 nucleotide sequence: TGTGCCAGCAGCCCTAGACAGGGGGACTACGAGCAGTACTTC. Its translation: CASSPRQGDYEQYF.

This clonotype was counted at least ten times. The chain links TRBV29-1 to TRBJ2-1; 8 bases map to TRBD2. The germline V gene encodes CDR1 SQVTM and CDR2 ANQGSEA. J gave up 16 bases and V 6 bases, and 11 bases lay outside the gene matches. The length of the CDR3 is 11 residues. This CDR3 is CSVIGGGLFFF. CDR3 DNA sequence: TGCAGCGTGATAGGCGGGGGGCTTTTTTTCTTC.

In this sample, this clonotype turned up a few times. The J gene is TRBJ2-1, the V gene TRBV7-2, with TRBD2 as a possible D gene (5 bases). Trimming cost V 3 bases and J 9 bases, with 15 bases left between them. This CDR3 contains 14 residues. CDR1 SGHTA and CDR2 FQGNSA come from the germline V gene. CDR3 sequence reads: CASSLLGPEGEQFF. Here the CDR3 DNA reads TGTGCCAGCAGCTTGCTCGGACCCGAGGGTGAGCAGTTCTTC.